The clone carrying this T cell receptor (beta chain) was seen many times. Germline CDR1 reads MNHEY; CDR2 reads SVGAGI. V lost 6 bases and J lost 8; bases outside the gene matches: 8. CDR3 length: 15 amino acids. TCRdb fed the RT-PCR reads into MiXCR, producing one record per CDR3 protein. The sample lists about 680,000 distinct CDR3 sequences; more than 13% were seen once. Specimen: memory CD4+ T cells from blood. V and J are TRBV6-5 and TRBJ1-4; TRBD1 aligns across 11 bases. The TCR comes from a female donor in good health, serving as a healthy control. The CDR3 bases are TGTGCCAGCAGGCGGACAGGGGGCGATAGCGAAAAACTGTTTTTT. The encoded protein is CASRRTGGDSEKLFF.